Here is one TCR beta chain with its context. These data come from a study of blood T cell repertoires in COVID-19. Study background: Researchers got acute and convalescent COVID-19 samples from the United States, Italy and Spain. The cDNA or gDNA used as material had been derived from T cells, B-cell-depleted T cells, or PBMCs.

This CDR3 has 13 residues. Trimming removed 7 bases from V and 2 bases from J, with 11 bases in between. CDR1 is ENHRY, CDR2 SYGVKD, per germline. Profiled with immunoSEQ multiplex PCR; TCRdb holds only in-frame clones, not every one. Seen here are roughly 90,000 clones, 80% observed once, and the top ten hold 10%. The chain couples TRBV10-3 to TRBJ1-1; D is possibly TRBD1 (6 bases). The material sequenced was peripheral blood. The sequence was collected from a woman in her 70s with acute or convalescent COVID-19. CDR3 DNA sequence: TGTGCCATCATGGCAGGGGAAAACACTGAAGCTTTCTTT. Amino acids: CAIMAGENTEAFF.